This entry features one T cell receptor (beta chain) sequence. The antigen remains unidentified. The protocol was immunoSEQ multiplex PCR, while the TCRdb copy is restricted to in-frame clones and leaves out a portion. The repertoire holds tens of thousands of clones, with roughly four fifths as singletons. CDR3 length: 14 residues. V was cut by 0 bases and J by 3 bases, with 8 bases left in between. Germline V lookup: CDR1 MNHNS, CDR2 SASEGT. This record comes from a study of PD-1 blockade in classical Hodgkin lymphoma. Study details: Patients received nivolumab 3 mg/kg intravenously every 2 weeks.

The patients all showed relapse after autologous stem cell transplantation, while their brentuximab vedotin exposure varied. Study-level results: The origin of the repertoire differences remains undefined, with disease activity or prior therapy as possible causes.

The chain joins TRBV6-1 to TRBJ1-2, with D maybe TRBD1 (5 bases). The sequenced sample was peripheral blood mononuclear cells (PBMCs), obtained before the second cycle of nivolumab. This TCR was sampled from a human donor with classical Hodgkin lymphoma. The CDR3 loop is CASSEARGYYGYTF. In nucleotides, the CDR3 is TGTGCCAGCAGTGAAGCGAGGGGATACTATGGCTACACCTTC.